Below are 3 T cell receptor beta chains sequenced from a single sample in a study of identical twins. TCRdb re-called the 5' RACE reads with MiXCR, one entry per CDR3 protein. Here the sample spans approximately 590,000 distinct CDR3 sequences, roughly 9.9% being singletons. Another study also made use of these data, one on yellow fever vaccine responses in identical twins.

What was sequenced was PBMCs. These receptors all stem from a young woman in good health.

The chain recombines TRBV7-9 with TRBJ2-3, with D perhaps matching TRBD2 (6 bases). The CDR3 spans 15 residues. Trimming stripped 7 bases from V and 5 bases from J, with 19 bases between. CDR1 is SEHNR and CDR2 is FQNEAQ in the germline V gene (reference sequence). In nucleotides, the CDR3 is TGTGCCAGCACCCCGGGGATGGGAGGAGGAGATACGCAGTATTTT. This gives the protein CASTPGMGGGDTQYF.

A few counts support this clonotype. The chain carries TRBV5-6 and TRBJ1-2; D might be TRBD1 (5 bases). Per germline, CDR1 SGHDT and CDR2 YYEEEE. Deletions cut 1 base from V and 3 bases from J, with 16 bases between. This CDR3 is 16 amino acids long. The CDR3 sequence: CASSLLNRLQDYGYTF. As DNA, the CDR3 is TGTGCCAGCAGCTTGCTAAACAGGCTACAAGACTATGGCTACACCTTC. Based on the CDR3 plus reference TRBV5-6 and TRBJ1-2, the full variable domain is DAGVTQSPTHLIKTRGQQVTLRCSPKSGHDTVSWYQQALGQGPQFIFQYYEEEERQRGNFPDRFSGHQFPNYSSELNVNALLLGDSALYLCASSLLNRLQDYGYTFGSGTRLTVV.

The sample holds many counts of this clonotype. The V call is TRBV6-6, the J call TRBJ2-3, with a tentative D call TRBD1 (6 bases). This CDR3 comprises 15 residues. Germline V lookup: CDR1 MNHNY, CDR2 SVGAGI (reference sequence). Trimming stripped 6 bases from V and 3 bases from J, with 16 bases between. CDR3 sequence (DNA): TGTGCCAGCAGCAAATTTACAGGGCAGACAGATACGCAGTATTTT. The encoded protein is CASSKFTGQTDTQYF.